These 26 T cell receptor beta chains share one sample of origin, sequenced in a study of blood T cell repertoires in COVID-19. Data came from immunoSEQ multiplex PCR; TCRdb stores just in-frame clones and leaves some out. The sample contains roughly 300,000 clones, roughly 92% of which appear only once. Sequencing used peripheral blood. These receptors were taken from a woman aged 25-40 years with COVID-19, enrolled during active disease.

CDR3 sequence: CASSIGSLSDTQYF. CDR3 nucleotide sequence: TGTGCCAGTAGTATAGGAAGCCTTTCGGATACGCAGTATTTT. The chain is built from TRBV19 and TRBJ2-3, with D hard to call. Per germline, CDR1 LNHDA and CDR2 SQIVND (reference sequence). The CDR3 has 14 amino acids. V was pared by 1 base and J by 6 bases, with 11 bases between.

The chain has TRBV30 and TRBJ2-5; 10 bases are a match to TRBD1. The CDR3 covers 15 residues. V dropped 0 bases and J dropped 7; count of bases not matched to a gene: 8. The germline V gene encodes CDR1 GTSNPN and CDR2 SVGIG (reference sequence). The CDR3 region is CAWSVGTGARGTQYF. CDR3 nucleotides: TGTGCCTGGAGTGTCGGGACAGGGGCCAGGGGGACCCAGTACTTC.

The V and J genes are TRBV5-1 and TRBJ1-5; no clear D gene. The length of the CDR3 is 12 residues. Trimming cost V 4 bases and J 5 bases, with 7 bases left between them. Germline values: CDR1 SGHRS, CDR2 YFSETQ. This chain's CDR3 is CASSVRYQPQHF. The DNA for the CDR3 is TGCGCCAGCAGCGTCAGGTATCAGCCCCAGCATTTT. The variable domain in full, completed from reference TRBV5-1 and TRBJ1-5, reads KAGVTQTPRYLIKTRGQQVTLSCSPISGHRSVSWYQQTPGQGLQFLFEYFSETQRNKGNFPGRFSGRQFSNSRSEMNVSTLELGDSALYLCASSVRYQPQHFGDGTRLSIL.

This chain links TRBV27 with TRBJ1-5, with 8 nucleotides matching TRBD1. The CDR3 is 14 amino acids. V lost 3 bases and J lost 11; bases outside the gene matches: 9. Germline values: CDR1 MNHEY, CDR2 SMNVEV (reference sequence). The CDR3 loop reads CASSFRGQELAQHF. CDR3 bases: TGTGCCAGCAGTTTTAGGGGACAGGAATTGGCCCAGCATTTT.

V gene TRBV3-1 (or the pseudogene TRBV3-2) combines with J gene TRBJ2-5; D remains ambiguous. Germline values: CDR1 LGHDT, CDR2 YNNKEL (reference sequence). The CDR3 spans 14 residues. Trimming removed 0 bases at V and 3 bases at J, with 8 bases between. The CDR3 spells CASSQDKSEETQYF. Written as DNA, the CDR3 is TGTGCCAGCAGCCAAGATAAGTCAGAAGAGACCCAGTACTTC.

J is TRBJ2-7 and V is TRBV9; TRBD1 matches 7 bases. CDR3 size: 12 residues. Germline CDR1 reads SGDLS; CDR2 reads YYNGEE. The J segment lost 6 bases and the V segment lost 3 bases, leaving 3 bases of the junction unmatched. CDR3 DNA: TGTGCCAGCAGCGGGGACAGCGGCGAGCAGTACTTC. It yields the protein CASSGDSGEQYF.

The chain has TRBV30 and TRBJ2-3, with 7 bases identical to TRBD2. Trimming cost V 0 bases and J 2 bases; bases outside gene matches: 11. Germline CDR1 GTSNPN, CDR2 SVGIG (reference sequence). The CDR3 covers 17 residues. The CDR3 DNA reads TGTGCCTGGAGTGTACCCTACCGGGGAGGGCACACAGATACGCAGTATTTT. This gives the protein CAWSVPYRGGHTDTQYF.

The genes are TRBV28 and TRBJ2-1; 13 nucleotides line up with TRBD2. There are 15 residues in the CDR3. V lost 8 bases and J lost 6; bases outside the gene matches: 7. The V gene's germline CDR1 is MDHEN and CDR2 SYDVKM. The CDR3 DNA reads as TGTGCCAGCCTACAGGGGACTAGCGGGACCAATGAGCAGTTCTTC. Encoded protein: CASLQGTSGTNEQFF.

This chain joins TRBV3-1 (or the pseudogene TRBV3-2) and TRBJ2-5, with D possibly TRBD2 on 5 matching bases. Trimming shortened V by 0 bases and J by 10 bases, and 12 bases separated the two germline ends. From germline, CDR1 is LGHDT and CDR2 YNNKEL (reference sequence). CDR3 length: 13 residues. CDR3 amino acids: CASSQDLRDGQYF. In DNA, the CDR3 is TGTGCCAGCAGCCAAGATCTGAGGGATGGCCAGTACTTC.

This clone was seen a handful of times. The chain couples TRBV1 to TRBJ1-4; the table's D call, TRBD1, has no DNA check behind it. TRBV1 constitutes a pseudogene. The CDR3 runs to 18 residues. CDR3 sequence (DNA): TGCACCAGCCCCCAGGGCTTAGAGACACTCGCAACTAATGAAAAACTGTTTTTT. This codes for CTSPQGLETLATNEKLFF.

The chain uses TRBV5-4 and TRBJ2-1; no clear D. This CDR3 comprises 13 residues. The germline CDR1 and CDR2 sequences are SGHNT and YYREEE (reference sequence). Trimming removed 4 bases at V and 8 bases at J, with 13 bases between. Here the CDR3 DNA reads TGTGCCAGCAGCATAACTGCGGCGGATGAGCAGTTCTTC. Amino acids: CASSITAADEQFF.

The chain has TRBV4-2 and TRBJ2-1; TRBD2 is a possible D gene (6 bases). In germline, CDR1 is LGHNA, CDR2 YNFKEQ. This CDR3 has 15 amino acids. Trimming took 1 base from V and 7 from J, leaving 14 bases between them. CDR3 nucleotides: TGTGCCAGCAGCCAAGGGACTACGCTGAATAATGAGCAGTTCTTC. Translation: CASSQGTTLNNEQFF.

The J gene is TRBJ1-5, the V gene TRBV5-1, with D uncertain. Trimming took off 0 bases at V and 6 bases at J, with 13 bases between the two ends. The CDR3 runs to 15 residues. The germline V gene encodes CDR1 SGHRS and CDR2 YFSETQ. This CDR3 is CASSLDVQAGQPQHF. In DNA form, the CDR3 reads TGCGCCAGCAGCTTGGACGTTCAGGCTGGTCAGCCCCAGCATTTT.

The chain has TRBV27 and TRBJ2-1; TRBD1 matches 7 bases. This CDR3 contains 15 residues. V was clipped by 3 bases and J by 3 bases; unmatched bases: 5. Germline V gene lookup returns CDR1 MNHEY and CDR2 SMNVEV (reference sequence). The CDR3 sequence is CASSLQGVIYNEQFF. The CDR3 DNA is TGTGCCAGCAGTTTGCAGGGGGTGATCTACAATGAGCAGTTCTTC.

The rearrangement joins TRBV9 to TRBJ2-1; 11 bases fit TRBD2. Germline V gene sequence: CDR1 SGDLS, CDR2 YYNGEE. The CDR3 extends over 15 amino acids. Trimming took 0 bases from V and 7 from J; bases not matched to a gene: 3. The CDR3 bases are TGTGCCAGCAGCGTAGTAGCGGGAGGGCCGAATGAGCAGTTCTTC. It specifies CASSVVAGGPNEQFF.

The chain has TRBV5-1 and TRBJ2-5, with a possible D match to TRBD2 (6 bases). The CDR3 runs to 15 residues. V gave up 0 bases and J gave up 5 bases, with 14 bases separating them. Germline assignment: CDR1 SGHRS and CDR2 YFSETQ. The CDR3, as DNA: TGCGCCAGCAGCTTGGCCGGAGGGAATGGGGAGACCCAGTACTTC. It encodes CASSLAGGNGETQYF.

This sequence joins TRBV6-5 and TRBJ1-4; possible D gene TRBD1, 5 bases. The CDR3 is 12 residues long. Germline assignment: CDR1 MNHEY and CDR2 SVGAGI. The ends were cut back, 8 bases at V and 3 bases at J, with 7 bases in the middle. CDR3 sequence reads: CASGRANEKLFF. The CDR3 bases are TGTGCCAGCGGCAGGGCTAATGAAAAACTGTTTTTT.

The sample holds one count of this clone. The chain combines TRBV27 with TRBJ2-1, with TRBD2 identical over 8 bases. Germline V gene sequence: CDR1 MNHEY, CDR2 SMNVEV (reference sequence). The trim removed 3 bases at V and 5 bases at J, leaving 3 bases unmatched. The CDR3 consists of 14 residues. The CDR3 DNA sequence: TGTGCCAGCAGTTTCGGGAGGGGTGACAATGAGCAGTTCTTC. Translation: CASSFGRGDNEQFF.

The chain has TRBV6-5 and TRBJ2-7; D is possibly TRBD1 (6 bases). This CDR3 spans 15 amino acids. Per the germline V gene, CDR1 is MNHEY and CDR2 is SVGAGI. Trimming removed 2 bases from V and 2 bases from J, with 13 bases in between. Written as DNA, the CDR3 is TGTGCCAGCAGTTACGGGACACTCCTCACCTACGAGCAGTACTTC. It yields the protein CASSYGTLLTYEQYF.

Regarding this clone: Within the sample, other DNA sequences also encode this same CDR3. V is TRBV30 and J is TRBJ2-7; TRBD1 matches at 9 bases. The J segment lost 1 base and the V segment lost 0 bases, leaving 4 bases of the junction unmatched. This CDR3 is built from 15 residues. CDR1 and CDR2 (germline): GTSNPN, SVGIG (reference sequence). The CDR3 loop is CAWSVPGTGSYEQYF. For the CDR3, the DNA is TGTGCCTGGAGTGTCCCCGGGACAGGGTCCTACGAGCAGTACTTC.

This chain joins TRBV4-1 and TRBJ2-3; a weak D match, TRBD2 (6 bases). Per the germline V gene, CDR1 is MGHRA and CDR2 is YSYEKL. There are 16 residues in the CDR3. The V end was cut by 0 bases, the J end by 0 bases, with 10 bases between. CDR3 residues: CASSQDGSGSTDTQYF. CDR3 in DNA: TGCGCCAGCAGCCAAGATGGTAGCGGAAGCACAGATACGCAGTATTTT.

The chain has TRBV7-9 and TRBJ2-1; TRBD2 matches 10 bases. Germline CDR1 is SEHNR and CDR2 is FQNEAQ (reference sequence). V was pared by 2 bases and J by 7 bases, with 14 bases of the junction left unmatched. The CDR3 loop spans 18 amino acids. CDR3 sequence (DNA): TGTGCCAGCAGCTTATCGGGTAGGGAGGCTAGCGGGGGTAATGAGCAGTTCTTC. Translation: CASSLSGREASGGNEQFF.

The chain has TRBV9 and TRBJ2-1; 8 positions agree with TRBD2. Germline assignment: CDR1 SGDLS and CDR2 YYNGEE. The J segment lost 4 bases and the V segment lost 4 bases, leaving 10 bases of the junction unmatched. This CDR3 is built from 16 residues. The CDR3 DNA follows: TGTGCCAGCAGCTCCCCCATAGCGGGATTTTACAATGAGCAGTTCTTC. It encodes CASSSPIAGFYNEQFF.

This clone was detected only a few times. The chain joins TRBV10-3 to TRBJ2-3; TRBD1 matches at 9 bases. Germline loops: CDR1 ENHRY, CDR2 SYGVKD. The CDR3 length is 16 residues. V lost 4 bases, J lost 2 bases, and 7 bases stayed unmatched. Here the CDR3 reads CAISGKGQGVTDTQYF. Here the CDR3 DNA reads TGTGCCATCAGTGGAAAGGGACAGGGAGTCACAGATACGCAGTATTTT.

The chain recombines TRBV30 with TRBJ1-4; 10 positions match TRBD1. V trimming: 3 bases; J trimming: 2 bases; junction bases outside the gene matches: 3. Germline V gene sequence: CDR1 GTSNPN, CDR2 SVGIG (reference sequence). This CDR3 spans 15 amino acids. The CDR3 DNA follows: TGTGCCTGGAGGACAGGGGGCGCGACTAATGAAAAACTGTTTTTT. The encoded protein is CAWRTGGATNEKLFF.

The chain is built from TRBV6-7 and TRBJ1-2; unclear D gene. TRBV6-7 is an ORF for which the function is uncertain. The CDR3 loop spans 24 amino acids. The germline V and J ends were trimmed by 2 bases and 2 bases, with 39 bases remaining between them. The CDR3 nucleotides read TGTGCCAGCAGTTACCGGTTGATGGCGCCTAGGCCCCCGAGAGCACCCACCCGCAACTATGGCTACACCTTC. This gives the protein CASSYRLMAPRPPRAPTRNYGYTF.